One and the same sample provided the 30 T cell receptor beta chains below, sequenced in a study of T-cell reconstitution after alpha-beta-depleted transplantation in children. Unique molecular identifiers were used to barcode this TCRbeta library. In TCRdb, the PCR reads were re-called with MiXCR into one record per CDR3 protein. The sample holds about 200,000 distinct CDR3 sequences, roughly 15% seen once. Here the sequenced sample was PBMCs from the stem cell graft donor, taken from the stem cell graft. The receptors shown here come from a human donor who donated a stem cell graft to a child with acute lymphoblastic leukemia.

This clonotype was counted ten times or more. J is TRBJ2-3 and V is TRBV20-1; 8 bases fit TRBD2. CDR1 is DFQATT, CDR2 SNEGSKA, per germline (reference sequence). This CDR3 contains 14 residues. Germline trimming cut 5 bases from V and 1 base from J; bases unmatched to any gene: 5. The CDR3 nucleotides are TGCAGTGCTTCACTAGCGGACGGCACAGATACGCAGTATTTT. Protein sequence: CSASLADGTDTQYF.

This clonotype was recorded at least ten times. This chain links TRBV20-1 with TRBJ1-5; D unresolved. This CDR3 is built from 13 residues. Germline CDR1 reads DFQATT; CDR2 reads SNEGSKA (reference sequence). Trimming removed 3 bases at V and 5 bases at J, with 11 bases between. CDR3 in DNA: TGCAGTGCTAGGCCTACCGGTTATCAGCCCCAGCATTTT. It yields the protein CSARPTGYQPQHF.

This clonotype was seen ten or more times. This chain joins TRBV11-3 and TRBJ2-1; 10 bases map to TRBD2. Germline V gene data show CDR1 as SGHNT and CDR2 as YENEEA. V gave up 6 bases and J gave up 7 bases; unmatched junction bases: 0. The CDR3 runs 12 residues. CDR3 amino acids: CASRTSGNEQFF. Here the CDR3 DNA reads TGTGCCAGCAGGACTAGCGGGAATGAGCAGTTCTTC. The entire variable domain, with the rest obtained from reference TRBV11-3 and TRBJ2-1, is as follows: EAGVVQSPRYKIIEKKQPVAFWCNPISGHNTLYWYLQNLGQGPELLIRYENEEAVDDSQLPKDRFSAERLKGVDSTLKIQPAELGDSAVYLCASRTSGNEQFFGPGTRLTVL.

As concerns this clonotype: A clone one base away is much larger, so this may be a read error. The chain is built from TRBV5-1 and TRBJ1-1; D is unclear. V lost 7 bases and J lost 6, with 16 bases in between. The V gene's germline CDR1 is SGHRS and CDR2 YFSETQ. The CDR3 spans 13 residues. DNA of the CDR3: TGCGCCAGCGCTTGGGGAGTAAACTCTGAAGCTTTCTTT. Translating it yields CASAWGVNSEAFF.

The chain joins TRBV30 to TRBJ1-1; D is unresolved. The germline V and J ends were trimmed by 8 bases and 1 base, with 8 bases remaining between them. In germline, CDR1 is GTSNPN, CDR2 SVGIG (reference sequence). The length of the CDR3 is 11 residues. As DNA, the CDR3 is TGTGCCGGAGAGAGGAACACTGAAGCTTTCTTT. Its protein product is CAGERNTEAFF.

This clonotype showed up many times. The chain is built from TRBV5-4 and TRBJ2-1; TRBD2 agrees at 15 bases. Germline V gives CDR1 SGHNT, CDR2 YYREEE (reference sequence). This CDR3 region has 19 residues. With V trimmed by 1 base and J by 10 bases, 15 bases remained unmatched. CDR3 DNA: TGTGCCAGCAGCTTGCGGCGGGACAGGGGACTAGCGGGAGGTCCAGAGCAGTTCTTC. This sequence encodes CASSLRRDRGLAGGPEQFF.

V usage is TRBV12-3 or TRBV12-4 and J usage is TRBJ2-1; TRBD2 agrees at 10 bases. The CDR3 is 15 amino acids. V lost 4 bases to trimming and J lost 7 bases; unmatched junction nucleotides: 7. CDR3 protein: CASSSSGSAGNEQFF. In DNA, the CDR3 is TGTGCCAGCAGTTCTAGCGGGAGCGCCGGGAATGAGCAGTTCTTC.

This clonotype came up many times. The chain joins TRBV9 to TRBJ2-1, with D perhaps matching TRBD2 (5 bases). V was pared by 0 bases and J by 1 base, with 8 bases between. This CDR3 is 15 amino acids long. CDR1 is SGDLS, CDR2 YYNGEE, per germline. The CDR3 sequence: CASSVGTGSYNEQFF. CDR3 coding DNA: TGTGCCAGCAGCGTAGGGACTGGGTCCTACAATGAGCAGTTCTTC.

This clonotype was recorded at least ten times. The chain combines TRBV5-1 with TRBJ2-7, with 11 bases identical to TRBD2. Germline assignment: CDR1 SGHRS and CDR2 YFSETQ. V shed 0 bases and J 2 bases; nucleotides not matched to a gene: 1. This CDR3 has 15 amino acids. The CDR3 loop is CASSLGLAGPYEQYF. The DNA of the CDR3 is TGCGCCAGCAGCTTGGGACTAGCGGGACCCTACGAGCAGTACTTC.

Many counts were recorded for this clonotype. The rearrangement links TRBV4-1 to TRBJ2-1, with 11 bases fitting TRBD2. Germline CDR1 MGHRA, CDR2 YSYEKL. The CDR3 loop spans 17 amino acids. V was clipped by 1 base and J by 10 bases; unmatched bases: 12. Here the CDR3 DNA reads TGCGCCAGCAGCCAAGTACTAGCGGGAGATATTCGGGGGGAGCAGTTCTTC. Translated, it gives CASSQVLAGDIRGEQFF.

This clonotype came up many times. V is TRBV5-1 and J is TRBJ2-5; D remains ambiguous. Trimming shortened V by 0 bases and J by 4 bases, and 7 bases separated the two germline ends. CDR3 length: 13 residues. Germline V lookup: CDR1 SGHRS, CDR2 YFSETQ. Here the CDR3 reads CASSLARGETQYF. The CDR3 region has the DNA TGCGCCAGCAGCTTGGCCAGAGGAGAGACCCAGTACTTC. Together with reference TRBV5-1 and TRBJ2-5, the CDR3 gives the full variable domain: KAGVTQTPRYLIKTRGQQVTLSCSPISGHRSVSWYQQTPGQGLQFLFEYFSETQRNKGNFPGRFSGRQFSNSRSEMNVSTLELGDSALYLCASSLARGETQYFGPGTRLLVL.

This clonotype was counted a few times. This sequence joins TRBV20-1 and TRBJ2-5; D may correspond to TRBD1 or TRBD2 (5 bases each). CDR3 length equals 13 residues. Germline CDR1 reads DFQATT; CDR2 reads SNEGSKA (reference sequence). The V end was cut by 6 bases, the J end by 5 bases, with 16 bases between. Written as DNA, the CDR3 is TGCAGTGCATCGCCCGGGGCTAGTGAGACCCAGTACTTC. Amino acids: CSASPGASETQYF.

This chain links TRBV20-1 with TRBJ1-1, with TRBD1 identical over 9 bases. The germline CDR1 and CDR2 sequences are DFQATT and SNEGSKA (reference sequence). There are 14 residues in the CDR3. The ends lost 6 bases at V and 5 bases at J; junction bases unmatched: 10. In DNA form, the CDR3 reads TGCAGTGCCACTAAACAGGGGGCGAAGACTGAAGCTTTCTTT. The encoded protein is CSATKQGAKTEAFF.

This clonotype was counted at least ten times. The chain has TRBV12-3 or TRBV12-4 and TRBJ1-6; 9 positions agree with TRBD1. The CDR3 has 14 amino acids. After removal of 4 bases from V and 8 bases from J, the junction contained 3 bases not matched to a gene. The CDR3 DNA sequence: TGTGCCAGCAGTTGGACAGGGGATTATTCACCCCTCCACTTT. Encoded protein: CASSWTGDYSPLHF.

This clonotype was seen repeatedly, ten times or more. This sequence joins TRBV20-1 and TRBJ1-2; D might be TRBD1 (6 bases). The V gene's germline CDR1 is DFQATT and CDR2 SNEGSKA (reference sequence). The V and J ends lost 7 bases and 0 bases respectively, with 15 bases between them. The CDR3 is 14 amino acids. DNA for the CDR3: TGCAGTGTCGGAGGGGGGGTTTCTAACTATGGCTACACCTTC. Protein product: CSVGGGVSNYGYTF.

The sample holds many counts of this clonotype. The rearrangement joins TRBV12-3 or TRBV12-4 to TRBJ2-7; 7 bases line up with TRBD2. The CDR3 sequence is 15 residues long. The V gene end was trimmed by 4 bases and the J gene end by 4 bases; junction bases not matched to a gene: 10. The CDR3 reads CASSWGGVGGYEQYF. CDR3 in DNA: TGTGCCAGCAGTTGGGGAGGTGTGGGGGGGTACGAGCAGTACTTC.

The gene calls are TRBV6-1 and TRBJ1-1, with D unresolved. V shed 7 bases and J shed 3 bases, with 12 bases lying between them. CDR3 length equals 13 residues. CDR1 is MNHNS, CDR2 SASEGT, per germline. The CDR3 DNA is TGTGCCAGCAACCTAAGGGAGTACACTGAAGCTTTCTTT. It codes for CASNLREYTEAFF.

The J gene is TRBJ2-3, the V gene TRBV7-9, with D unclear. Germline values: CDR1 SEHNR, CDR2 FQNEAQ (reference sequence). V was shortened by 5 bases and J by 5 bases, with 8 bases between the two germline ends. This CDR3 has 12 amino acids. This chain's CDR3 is CASSQELDTQYF. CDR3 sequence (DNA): TGTGCCAGCAGCCAAGAATTAGATACGCAGTATTTT.

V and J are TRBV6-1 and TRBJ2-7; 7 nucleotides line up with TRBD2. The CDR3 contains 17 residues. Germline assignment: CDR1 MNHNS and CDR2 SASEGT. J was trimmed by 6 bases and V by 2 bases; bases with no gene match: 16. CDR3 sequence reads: CASSENIGGSAPFEQYF. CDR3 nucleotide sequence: TGTGCCAGCAGTGAAAATATCGGGGGGAGTGCCCCCTTCGAGCAGTACTTC.

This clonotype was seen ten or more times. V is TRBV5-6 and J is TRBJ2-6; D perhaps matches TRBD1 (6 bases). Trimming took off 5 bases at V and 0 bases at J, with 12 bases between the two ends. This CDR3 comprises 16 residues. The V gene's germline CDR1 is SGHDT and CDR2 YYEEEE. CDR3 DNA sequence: TGTGCCAGCAGTTCTCCGGACAGCTCTGGGGCCAACGTCCTGACTTTC. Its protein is CASSSPDSSGANVLTF.

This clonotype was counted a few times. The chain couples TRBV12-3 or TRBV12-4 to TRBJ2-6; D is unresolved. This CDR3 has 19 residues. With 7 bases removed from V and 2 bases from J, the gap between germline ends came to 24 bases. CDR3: CASTPTVGRSPPGANVLTF. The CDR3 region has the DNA TGTGCCAGCACTCCCACGGTCGGGCGGTCTCCTCCTGGGGCCAACGTCCTGACTTTC.

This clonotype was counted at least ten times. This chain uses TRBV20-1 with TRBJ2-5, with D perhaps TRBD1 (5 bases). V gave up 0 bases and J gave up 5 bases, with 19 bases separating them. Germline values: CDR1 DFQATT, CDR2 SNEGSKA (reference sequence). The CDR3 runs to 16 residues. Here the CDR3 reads CSARDLGRARVETQYF. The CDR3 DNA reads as TGCAGTGCTAGAGATTTGGGTAGAGCCAGGGTGGAGACCCAGTACTTC.

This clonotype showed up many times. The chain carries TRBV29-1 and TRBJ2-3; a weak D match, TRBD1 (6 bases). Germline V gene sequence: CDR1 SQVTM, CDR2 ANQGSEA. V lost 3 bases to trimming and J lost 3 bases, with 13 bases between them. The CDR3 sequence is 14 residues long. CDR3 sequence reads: CSVDLGRGTDTQYF. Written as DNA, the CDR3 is TGCAGCGTTGACCTCGGAAGGGGGACAGATACGCAGTATTTT.

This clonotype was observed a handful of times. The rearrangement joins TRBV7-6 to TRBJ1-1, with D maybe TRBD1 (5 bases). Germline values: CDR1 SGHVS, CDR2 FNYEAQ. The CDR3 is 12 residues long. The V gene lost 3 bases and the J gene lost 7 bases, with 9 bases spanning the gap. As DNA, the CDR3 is TGTGCCAGCAGCTTCGGGGACCGTGAAGCTTTCTTT. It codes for CASSFGDREAFF.

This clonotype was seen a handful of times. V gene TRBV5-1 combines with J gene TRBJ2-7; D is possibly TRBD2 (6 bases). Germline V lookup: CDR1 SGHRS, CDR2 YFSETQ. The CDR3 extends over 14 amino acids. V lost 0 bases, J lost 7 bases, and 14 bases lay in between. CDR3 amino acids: CASSLGGTTEEQYF. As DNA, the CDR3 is TGCGCCAGCAGCTTGGGCGGGACGACCGAGGAGCAGTACTTC.

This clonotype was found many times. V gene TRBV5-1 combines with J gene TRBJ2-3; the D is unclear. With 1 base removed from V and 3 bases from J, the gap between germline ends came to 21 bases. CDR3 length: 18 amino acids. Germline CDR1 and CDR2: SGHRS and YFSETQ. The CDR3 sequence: CASSLNPRDGVRTDTQYF. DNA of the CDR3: TGCGCCAGCAGCTTGAACCCGCGTGATGGGGTGAGGACAGATACGCAGTATTTT.

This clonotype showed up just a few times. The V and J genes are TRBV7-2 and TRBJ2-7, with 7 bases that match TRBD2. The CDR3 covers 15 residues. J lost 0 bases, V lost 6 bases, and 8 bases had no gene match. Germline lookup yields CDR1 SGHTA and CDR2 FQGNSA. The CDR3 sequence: CASSRAGLLSYEQYF. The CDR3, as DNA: TGTGCCAGCAGTCGAGCGGGGCTTCTCTCCTACGAGCAGTACTTC.

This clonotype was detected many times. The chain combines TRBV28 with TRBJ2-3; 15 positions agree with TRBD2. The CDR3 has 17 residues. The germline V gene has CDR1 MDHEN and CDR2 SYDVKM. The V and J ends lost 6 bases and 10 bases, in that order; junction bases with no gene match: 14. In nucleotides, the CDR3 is TGTGCCAGCAGGGGGGGACTAGCGGGAGGTTTAGTCTTCGCGCAGTATTTT. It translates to CASRGGLAGGLVFAQYF. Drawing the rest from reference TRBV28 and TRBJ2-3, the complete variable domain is DVKVTQSSRYLVKRTGEKVFLECVQDMDHENMFWYRQDPGLGLRLIYFSYDVKMKEKGDIPEGYSVSREKKERFSLILESASTNQTSMYLCASRGGLAGGLVFAQYFGPGTRLTVL.

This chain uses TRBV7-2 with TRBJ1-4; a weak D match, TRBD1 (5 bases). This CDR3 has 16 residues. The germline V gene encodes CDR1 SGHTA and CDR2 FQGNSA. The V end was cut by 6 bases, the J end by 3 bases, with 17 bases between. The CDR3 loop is CASRRDSLRANEKLFF. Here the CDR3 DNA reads TGTGCCAGCAGGCGGGACTCCTTAAGGGCTAATGAAAAACTGTTTTTT.

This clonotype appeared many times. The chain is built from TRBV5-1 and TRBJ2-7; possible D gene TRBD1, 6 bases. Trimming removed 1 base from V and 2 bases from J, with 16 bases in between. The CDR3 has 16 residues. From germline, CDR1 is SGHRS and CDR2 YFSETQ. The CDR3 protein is CASSLKRQGKTYEQYF. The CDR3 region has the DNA TGCGCCAGCAGCTTGAAGAGGCAGGGGAAGACCTACGAGCAGTACTTC.